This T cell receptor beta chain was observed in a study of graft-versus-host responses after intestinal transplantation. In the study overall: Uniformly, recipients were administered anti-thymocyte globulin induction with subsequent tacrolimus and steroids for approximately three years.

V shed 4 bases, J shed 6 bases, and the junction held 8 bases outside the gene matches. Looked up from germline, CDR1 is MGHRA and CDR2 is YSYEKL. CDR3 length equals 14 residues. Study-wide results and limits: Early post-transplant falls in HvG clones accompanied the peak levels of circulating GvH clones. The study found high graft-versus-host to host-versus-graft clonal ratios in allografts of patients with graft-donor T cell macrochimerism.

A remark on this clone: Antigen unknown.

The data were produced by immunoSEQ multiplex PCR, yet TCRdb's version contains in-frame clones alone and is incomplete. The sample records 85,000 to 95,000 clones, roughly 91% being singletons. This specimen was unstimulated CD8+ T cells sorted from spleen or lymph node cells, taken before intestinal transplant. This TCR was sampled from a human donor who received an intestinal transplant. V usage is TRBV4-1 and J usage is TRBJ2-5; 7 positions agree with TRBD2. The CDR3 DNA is TGCGCCAGCAGCCCCACACAAGCGGGGCAGACCCAGTACTTC. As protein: CASSPTQAGQTQYF.